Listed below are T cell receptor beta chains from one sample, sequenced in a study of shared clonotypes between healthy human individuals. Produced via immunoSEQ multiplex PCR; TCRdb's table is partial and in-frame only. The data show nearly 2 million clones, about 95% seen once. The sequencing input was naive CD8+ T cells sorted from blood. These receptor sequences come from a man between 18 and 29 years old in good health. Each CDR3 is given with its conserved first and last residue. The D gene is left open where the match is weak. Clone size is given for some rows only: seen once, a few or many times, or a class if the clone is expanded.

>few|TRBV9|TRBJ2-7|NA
CASSVGQTYEQYF
TGTGCCAGCAGCGTAGGTCAGACCTACGAGCAGTACTTC
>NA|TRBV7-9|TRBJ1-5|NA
CASSSGQNSNQPQHF
TGTGCCAGCAGCTCTGGACAAAATAGCAATCAGCCCCAGCATTTT
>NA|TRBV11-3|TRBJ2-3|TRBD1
CASSPLPGQGVSDTQYF
TGTGCCAGCAGCCCACTGCCGGGACAGGGTGTCTCAGATACGCAGTATTTT
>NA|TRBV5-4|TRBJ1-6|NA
CASSPDSSSYNSPLHF
TGTGCCAGCAGCCCTGACAGTAGCTCCTATAATTCACCCCTCCACTTT
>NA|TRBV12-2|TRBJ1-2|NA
CASPSPLVGGYGYTF
TGTGCAAGTCCCTCCCCCTTGGTTGGGGGGTATGGCTACACCTTC
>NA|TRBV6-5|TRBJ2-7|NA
CASSYSAGLVGEQYF
TGTGCCAGCAGTTATTCCGCAGGGCTTGTGGGGGAGCAGTACTTC
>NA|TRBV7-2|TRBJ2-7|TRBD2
CASSLWAGVHQDGEQYF
TGTGCCAGCAGCTTATGGGCGGGAGTGCACCAAGATGGCGAGCAGTACTTC
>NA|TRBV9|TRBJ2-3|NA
CASSKDTSTDTQYF
TGTGCCAGCAGCAAGGACACTAGCACAGATACGCAGTATTTT
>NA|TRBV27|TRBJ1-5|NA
CASSLGGSNQPQHF
TGTGCCAGCAGTCTAGGGGGGAGCAATCAGCCCCAGCATTTT
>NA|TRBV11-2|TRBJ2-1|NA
CASSLWGNPGDEQFF
TGTGCCAGCAGCTTATGGGGAAACCCAGGGGATGAGCAGTTCTTC
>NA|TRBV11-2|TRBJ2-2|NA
CASRGENLGTGELFF
TGTGCCAGCAGAGGGGAGAACTTAGGGACCGGGGAGCTGTTTTTT
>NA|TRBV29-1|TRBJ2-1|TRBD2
CSVELRAGTSNNNEQFF
TGCAGCGTTGAACTCCGGGCCGGGACTAGCAACAACAATGAGCAGTTCTTC
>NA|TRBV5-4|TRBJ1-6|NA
CASSFTGSYNSPLHF
TGTGCCAGCAGCTTTACAGGGTCCTATAATTCACCCCTCCACTTT
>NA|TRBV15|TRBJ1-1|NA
CATSRVGAGLTEAFF
TGTGCCACCAGCAGAGTGGGGGCAGGGTTAACTGAAGCTTTCTTT
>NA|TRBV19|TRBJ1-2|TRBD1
CASSIDSTGQGDGYTF
TGTGCCAGTAGTATAGATTCTACGGGACAGGGAGATGGCTACACCTTC
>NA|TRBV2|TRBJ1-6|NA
CASSPGGDDNSPLHF
TGTGCCAGCAGCCCCGGGGGAGATGATAATTCACCCCTCCACTTT
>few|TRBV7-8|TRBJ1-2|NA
CASSLLLGDGYTF
TGTGCCAGCAGTTTGTTGCTAGGCGATGGCTACACCTTC
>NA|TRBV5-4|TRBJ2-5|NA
CASSRLGQETQYF
TGTGCCAGCAGCCGACTGGGGCAAGAGACCCAGTACTTC
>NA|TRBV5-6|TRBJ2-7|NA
CASSFSGGIRTRSYEQYF
TGTGCCAGCAGCTTCAGTGGGGGCATCCGCACCCGCTCCTACGAGCAGTACTTC
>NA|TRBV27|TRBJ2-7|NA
CASSLSQGTVTYEQYF
TGTGCCAGCAGTTTATCCCAAGGGACGGTGACCTACGAGCAGTACTTC
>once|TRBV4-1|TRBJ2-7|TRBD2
CASSQPGGGYEQYF
TGCGCCAGCAGCCAACCCGGGGGGGGCTACGAGCAGTACTTC
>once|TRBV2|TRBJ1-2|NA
CASSESVGANYGYTF
TGTGCCAGCAGTGAAAGCGTAGGTGCTAACTATGGCTACACCTTC
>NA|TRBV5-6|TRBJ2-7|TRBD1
CASSPGTGFHEQYF
TGTGCCAGCAGCCCCGGGACAGGGTTTCACGAGCAGTACTTC
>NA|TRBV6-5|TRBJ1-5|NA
CASSYSQGGNQPQHF
TGTGCCAGCAGTTACTCGCAGGGAGGGAATCAGCCCCAGCATTTT
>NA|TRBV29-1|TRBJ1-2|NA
CSAQSQGNYGYTF
TGCAGCGCCCAGTCCCAGGGAAACTATGGCTACACCTTC
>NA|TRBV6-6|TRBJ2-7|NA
CASSPVNPYEQYF
TGTGCCAGCAGCCCAGTTAATCCCTACGAGCAGTACTTC
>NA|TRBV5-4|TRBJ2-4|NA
CASSPRGGPPENIQYF
TGTGCCAGCAGCCCAAGGGGGGGCCCACCCGAAAACATTCAGTACTTC
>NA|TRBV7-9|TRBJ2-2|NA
CASSSWDLFGELFF
TGTGCCAGCAGCTCCTGGGACCTGTTCGGGGAGCTGTTTTTT
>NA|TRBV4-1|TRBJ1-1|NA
CASSPPGVNTEAFF
TGCGCCAGCAGCCCCCCCGGGGTGAACACTGAAGCTTTCTTT
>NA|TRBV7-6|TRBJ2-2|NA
CASSPVGGFGGELFF
TGTGCCAGCAGCCCAGTCGGGGGCTTCGGCGGGGAGCTGTTTTTT
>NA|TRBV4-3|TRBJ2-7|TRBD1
CASSQLGQGDYEQYF
TGCGCCAGCAGCCAACTGGGACAGGGCGACTACGAGCAGTACTTC
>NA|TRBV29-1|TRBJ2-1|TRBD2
CSVLAGGLYEQFF
TGCAGCGTTCTAGCGGGGGGATTATATGAGCAGTTCTTC
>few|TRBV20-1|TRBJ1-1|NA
CSARDTDEAFF
TGCAGTGCTAGAGATACAGATGAAGCTTTCTTT
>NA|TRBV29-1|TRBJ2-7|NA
CSVENGDGSFYEQYF
TGCAGCGTTGAGAATGGGGACGGATCCTTCTACGAGCAGTACTTC
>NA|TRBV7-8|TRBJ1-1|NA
CASSLGYEGVNTEAFF
TGTGCCAGCAGCTTAGGTTATGAGGGCGTGAACACTGAAGCTTTCTTT
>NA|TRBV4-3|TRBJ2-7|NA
CASSQVRGYEQYF
TGCGCCAGCAGCCAAGTACGGGGGTACGAGCAGTACTTC
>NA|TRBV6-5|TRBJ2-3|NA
CASSYQSLSTDTQYF
TGTGCCAGCAGCTATCAAAGCCTTAGCACAGATACGCAGTATTTT
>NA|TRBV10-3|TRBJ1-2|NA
CAISESETDSLYGYTF
TGTGCCATCAGTGAGTCGGAGACAGACTCACTCTATGGCTACACCTTC
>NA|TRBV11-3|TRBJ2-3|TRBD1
CASSPDRGRTDTQYF
TGTGCCAGCAGCCCCGACAGGGGAAGAACAGATACGCAGTATTTT
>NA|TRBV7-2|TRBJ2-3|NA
CASSLRVAPDTQYF
TGTGCCAGCAGCCTCAGGGTAGCACCAGATACGCAGTATTTT
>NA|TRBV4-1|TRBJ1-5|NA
CASSQESWEYSNQPQHF
TGCGCCAGCAGCCAAGAAAGTTGGGAGTATAGCAATCAGCCCCAGCATTTT
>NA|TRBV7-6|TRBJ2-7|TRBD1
CASSLEGTGGKYEQYF
TGTGCCAGCAGCTTAGAAGGGACAGGGGGCAAGTACGAGCAGTACTTC
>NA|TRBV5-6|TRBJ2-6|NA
CASSSSSGANVLTF
TGTGCCAGCAGCTCCAGCTCTGGGGCCAACGTCCTGACTTTC
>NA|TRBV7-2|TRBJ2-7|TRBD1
CASSSTGVYDEQYF
TGTGCCAGCAGCTCCACAGGGGTTTACGACGAGCAGTACTTC
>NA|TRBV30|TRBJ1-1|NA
CAWSVDEFMNTEAFF
TGTGCCTGGAGTGTCGACGAATTCATGAACACTGAAGCTTTCTTT
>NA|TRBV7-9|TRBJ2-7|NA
CASSHSGQTDYEQYF
TGTGCCAGCAGCCATTCAGGACAGACTGACTACGAGCAGTACTTC
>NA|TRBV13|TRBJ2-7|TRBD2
CASSLGGTSGIYEQYF
TGTGCCAGCAGCTTAGGAGGGACTAGCGGGATATACGAGCAGTACTTC
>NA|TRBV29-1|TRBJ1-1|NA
CSADGASTEAFF
TGCAGCGCTGATGGGGCAAGCACTGAAGCTTTCTTT
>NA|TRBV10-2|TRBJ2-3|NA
CASRFLSDTQYF
TGCGCCAGCAGATTTCTTTCAGATACGCAGTATTTT
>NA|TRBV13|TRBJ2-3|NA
CASSSTMLADTQYF
TGTGCCAGCAGCTCGACAATGCTTGCAGATACGCAGTATTTT
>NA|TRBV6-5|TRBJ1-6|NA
CASVSLSSYNSPLHF
TGTGCCAGCGTCTCGCTTAGCTCCTATAATTCACCCCTCCACTTT
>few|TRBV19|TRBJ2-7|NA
CASSNHRQATYEQYF
TGTGCCAGTAGTAACCACCGACAGGCCACCTACGAGCAGTACTTC
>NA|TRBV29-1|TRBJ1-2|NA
CSVEGDWGYGYTF
TGCAGCGTCGAAGGGGACTGGGGCTATGGCTACACCTTC
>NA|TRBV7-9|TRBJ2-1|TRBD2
CASSNPLQAGDSNEQFF
TGTGCCAGCAGCAACCCCCTCCAAGCGGGGGATTCCAATGAGCAGTTCTTC